A single sample is the source of the 16 T cell receptor beta chains below, sequenced in a study of T cell changes during pregnancy in multiple sclerosis. The assay was immunoSEQ multiplex PCR, and TCRdb's table has in-frame clones only and misses some. The sample records approximately 61,000 clones, 70% to 90% being singletons. The sample consisted of peripheral blood, taken in the first trimester of pregnancy. The origin of the receptors is a female donor with multiple sclerosis, enrolled in a pregnancy study.

This clone was counted only a few times. The chain is built from TRBV29-1 and TRBJ1-3, with D tentatively TRBD1 (5 bases). The CDR3 length is 13 residues. The V end was cut by 5 bases, the J end by 5 bases, with 13 bases between. From germline, CDR1 is SQVTM and CDR2 ANQGSEA. CDR3 DNA: TGCAGCGTTCTGGGAGGGGATAGAAACACCATATATTTT. Protein product: CSVLGGDRNTIYF.

The chain employs TRBV9 and TRBJ2-7, with 9 bases aligning to TRBD1. The germline V gene encodes CDR1 SGDLS and CDR2 YYNGEE. This CDR3 is built from 15 residues. J lost 0 bases, V lost 3 bases, and 4 bases had no gene match. The CDR3 spells CASSEGDRASYEQYF. The CDR3 DNA reads TGTGCCAGCAGCGAGGGGGACAGGGCCTCCTACGAGCAGTACTTC.

The chain carries TRBV27 and TRBJ1-3, with 9 bases identical to TRBD1. The germline CDR1 and CDR2 sequences are MNHEY and SMNVEV (reference sequence). This CDR3 contains 15 residues. Losses at the gene ends were 6 bases for V and 9 bases for J; bases not matched to a gene: 12. The CDR3 here is CASSLRQGGLGTIYF. CDR3 DNA sequence: TGTGCCAGCAGCCTTCGACAGGGGGGATTGGGCACCATATATTTT.

This chain uses TRBV11-1 with TRBJ1-4; D not resolved. Trimming removed 5 bases at V and 8 bases at J, with 21 bases between. Germline assignment: CDR1 SGHAT and CDR2 FQDESV (reference sequence). The CDR3 contains 16 residues. CDR3 residues: CASSLRVGRGREKLFF. CDR3 bases: TGTGCCAGCAGCCTCCGGGTTGGGAGAGGACGCGAAAAACTGTTTTTT.

The rearrangement links TRBV5-1 to TRBJ1-1; unclear D gene. The germline CDR1 and CDR2 sequences are SGHRS and YFSETQ. Trimming removed 0 bases at V and 4 bases at J, with 13 bases between. CDR3 length: 15 amino acids. Here the CDR3 reads CASSLAPGSSTEAFF. The CDR3 DNA reads as TGCGCCAGCAGCTTGGCACCGGGTTCGAGCACTGAAGCTTTCTTT.

The sample holds a few counts of this clone. The V gene is TRBV5-6, the J gene TRBJ2-1; no reliable D call. V lost 0 bases, J lost 7 bases, and 17 bases lay in between. Germline-derived CDR1 and CDR2 are SGHDT and YYEEEE. The CDR3 runs to 16 residues. The CDR3 here is CASSLVALGLKNEQFF. The CDR3 DNA sequence: TGTGCCAGCAGCTTGGTCGCTCTGGGCCTGAAGAATGAGCAGTTCTTC.

This chain connects TRBV28 to TRBJ2-1, with a tentative D call TRBD2 (6 bases). CDR1 is MDHEN, CDR2 SYDVKM, per germline. The CDR3 is made up of 19 amino acids. Trimming left V 6 bases short and J 10 bases short, with 34 bases between. CDR3 protein: CASRKTPGLLSTARREQFF. The CDR3, as DNA: TGTGCCAGCAGGAAAACTCCGGGACTCCTCTCAACAGCTAGACGGGAGCAGTTCTTC.

The V call is TRBV10-2, the J call TRBJ1-5, with D tentatively TRBD1 (5 bases). This CDR3 region has 19 residues. With 6 bases removed from V and 4 bases from J, the gap between germline ends came to 28 bases. CDR1 and CDR2 from the germline V gene are WSHSY and SAAADI. This CDR3 is CASSPPGRETLGPNQPQHF. The DNA of the CDR3 is TGCGCCAGCAGCCCCCCCGGGAGGGAGACTTTGGGGCCGAATCAGCCCCAGCATTTT.

The genes are TRBV6-5 and TRBJ2-1; the D is unclear. CDR3 size: 12 residues. V gave up 6 bases and J gave up 6 bases, with 9 bases separating them. Germline V gene sequence: CDR1 MNHEY, CDR2 SVGAGI. The CDR3 region has the DNA TGTGCCAGCAGCCTTACTGGCAATGAGCAGTTCTTC. Amino acid sequence: CASSLTGNEQFF.

The rearrangement uses TRBV5-1 and TRBJ1-1; 8 nucleotides match TRBD1. The J segment lost 3 bases and the V segment lost 4 bases, leaving 14 bases of the junction unmatched. Germline loops: CDR1 SGHRS, CDR2 YFSETQ. This CDR3 has 17 amino acids. The CDR3 DNA reads TGCGCCAGCAGCGATCAAATAGGACAGGGCTTCGACACTGAAGCTTTCTTT. Residues: CASSDQIGQGFDTEAFF.

This clone was seen only a few times. The chain uses TRBV4-1 and TRBJ2-4, with TRBD2 matching over 9 bases. V shed 4 bases, J shed 5 bases, and the junction held 3 bases outside the gene matches. The CDR3 has 14 amino acids. Germline V lookup: CDR1 MGHRA, CDR2 YSYEKL. CDR3 in amino acids: CASSPSGTQNIQYF. The CDR3 nucleotides are TGCGCCAGCAGCCCTAGCGGGACCCAAAACATTCAGTACTTC.

V usage is TRBV7-2 and J usage is TRBJ2-2; D gene uncertain. CDR3 length equals 16 residues. The germline V gene has CDR1 SGHTA and CDR2 FQGNSA. V lost 5 bases to trimming and J lost 4 bases, with 17 bases between them. CDR3 sequence: CASSPAGRPITGELFF. CDR3 nucleotide sequence: TGTGCCAGCAGCCCCGCAGGAAGACCCATCACCGGGGAGCTGTTTTTT.

This chain uses TRBV10-1 with TRBJ2-2, with a weak D call TRBD1 (7 bases). Germline lookup yields CDR1 WNHNN and CDR2 SYGVQD (reference sequence). This CDR3 contains 14 residues. V gave up 3 bases and J gave up 6 bases, with 11 bases separating them. CDR3 sequence (DNA): TGCGCCAGCAGTGACCCAGGGGGGTCCGGGGAGCTGTTTTTT. As protein: CASSDPGGSGELFF.

V gene TRBV7-2 combines with J gene TRBJ2-7; possible D gene TRBD2, 6 bases. The V gene's germline CDR1 is SGHTA and CDR2 FQGNSA. The CDR3 is made up of 15 amino acids. The V gene lost 3 bases and the J gene lost 5 bases, with 17 bases spanning the gap. The CDR3 loop reads CASSFATGVVNEQYF. The CDR3 DNA follows: TGTGCCAGCAGCTTTGCGACGGGAGTAGTTAACGAGCAGTACTTC.

V is TRBV29-1 and J is TRBJ1-1; no firm D call. There are 12 residues in the CDR3. Germline lookup yields CDR1 SQVTM and CDR2 ANQGSEA. V was trimmed by 1 base and J by 0 bases, leaving 3 bases between them. The CDR3 spells CSVEGLNTEAFF. The CDR3, as DNA: TGCAGCGTTGAAGGGCTGAACACTGAAGCTTTCTTT.

The chain has TRBV7-9 and TRBJ2-2; D unclear. V was cut by 0 bases and J by 0 bases, with 5 bases left in between. CDR1 is SEHNR and CDR2 is FQNEAQ in the germline V gene (reference sequence). The CDR3 covers 15 residues. The CDR3 region has the DNA TGTGCCAGCAGCTTAGCAAACACGAACACCGGGGAGCTGTTTTTT. It translates to CASSLANTNTGELFF.